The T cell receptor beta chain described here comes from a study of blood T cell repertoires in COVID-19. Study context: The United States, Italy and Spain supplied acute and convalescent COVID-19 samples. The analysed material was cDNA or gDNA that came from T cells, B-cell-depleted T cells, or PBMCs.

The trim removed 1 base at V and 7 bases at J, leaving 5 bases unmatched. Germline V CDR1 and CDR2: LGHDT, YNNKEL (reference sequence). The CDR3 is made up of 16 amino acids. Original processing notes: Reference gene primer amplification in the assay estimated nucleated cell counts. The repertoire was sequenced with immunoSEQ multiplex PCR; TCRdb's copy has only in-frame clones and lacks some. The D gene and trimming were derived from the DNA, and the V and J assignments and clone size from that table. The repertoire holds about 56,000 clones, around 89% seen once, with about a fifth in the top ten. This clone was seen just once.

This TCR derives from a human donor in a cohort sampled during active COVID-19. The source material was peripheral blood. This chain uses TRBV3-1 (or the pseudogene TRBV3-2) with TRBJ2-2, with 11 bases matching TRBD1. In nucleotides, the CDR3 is TGTGCCAGCAGCCAAGGGACAGGGGGCTTGGGCGGGGAGCTGTTTTTT. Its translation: CASSQGTGGLGGELFF.